What follows are 30 T cell receptor beta chains derived from one specimen sequenced in a study of neoadjuvant nivolumab and ipilimumab in lung cancer. Produced via immunoSEQ multiplex PCR; TCRdb's table is partial and in-frame only. The sample consists of 25,000 to 30,000 clones, 65% to 85% of them appearing once. This material consisted of peripheral blood, taken before neoadjuvant nivolumab, alone or with ipilimumab. These receptors originate from an adult with non-small cell lung cancer.

The genes are TRBV14 and TRBJ2-4; TRBD1 might be the D (7 bases). The CDR3 is made up of 15 amino acids. Deletions cut 4 bases from V and 8 bases from J, with 18 bases between. In germline, CDR1 is SGHDN, CDR2 FVKESK. The CDR3 protein is CASSPRQGSGDIQYF. The CDR3 nucleotides are TGTGCCAGCAGCCCCCGACAGGGTTCGGGGGACATTCAGTACTTC.

The chain has TRBV6-1 and TRBJ1-3; D possibly corresponds to TRBD1 (5 bases). This CDR3 has 12 amino acids. The V end lost 7 bases, the J end lost 3 bases, and 7 bases lay between the germline ends. CDR1 is MNHNS and CDR2 is SASEGT in the germline V gene. This chain's CDR3 is CASKTDGNTIYF. The CDR3 nucleotides read TGTGCCAGCAAGACAGATGGAAACACCATATATTTT.

The J gene is TRBJ1-2, the V gene TRBV21-1; the table calls TRBD1, which could not be checked here. TRBV21-1 is a documented pseudogene. This CDR3 has 15 residues. The CDR3 sequence is CASSKAREANYGYTF. For the CDR3, the DNA is TGTGCCAGCAGCAAGGCCAGGGAAGCCAACTATGGCTACACCTTC.

This chain joins TRBV5-1 and TRBJ2-6; 7 bases fit TRBD1. The V gene end was trimmed by 4 bases and the J gene end by 4 bases; junction bases not matched to a gene: 5. The V gene's germline CDR1 is SGHRS and CDR2 YFSETQ. This CDR3 is built from 15 residues. CDR3 nucleotide sequence: TGCGCCAGCAGCGAGACAGGGACCGGGGCCAACGTCCTGACTTTC. Residues: CASSETGTGANVLTF.

This chain joins TRBV28 and TRBJ2-7; tentatively, D is TRBD1 (6 bases). Trimming left V 6 bases short and J 3 bases short, with 12 bases between. This CDR3 comprises 13 residues. Germline loops: CDR1 MDHEN, CDR2 SYDVKM. The CDR3 region has the DNA TGTGCCAGCAGCGATGGACAGATCTACGAGCAGTACTTC. This encodes CASSDGQIYEQYF.

The V call is TRBV6-1, the J call TRBJ1-5, with D possibly being TRBD1 (5 bases). In germline, CDR1 is MNHNS, CDR2 SASEGT. The V end was cut by 6 bases, the J end by 5 bases, with 11 bases between. This CDR3 is built from 13 residues. The CDR3 spells CASRWQGDQPQHF. CDR3 sequence (DNA): TGTGCCAGCAGGTGGCAGGGAGATCAGCCCCAGCATTTT.

The chain has TRBV5-1 and TRBJ2-2, with a possible D match to TRBD2 (7 bases). This CDR3 comprises 15 residues. The germline V gene encodes CDR1 SGHRS and CDR2 YFSETQ. Deletions cut 3 bases from V and 3 bases from J, with 12 bases between. The CDR3 DNA sequence: TGCGCCAGCAGCTCAGCGGGACAATACACCGGGGAGCTGTTTTTT. It codes for CASSSAGQYTGELFF.

Only a few counts were recorded for this clone. The genes are TRBV9 and TRBJ2-5; 9 bases map to TRBD1. This CDR3 has 14 amino acids. Germline CDR1 and CDR2: SGDLS and YYNGEE. V dropped 4 bases and J dropped 3; count of bases not matched to a gene: 4. The CDR3 DNA sequence: TGTGCCAGCAGCACCCGACAGGGGGAAGAGACCCAGTACTTC. It yields the protein CASSTRQGEETQYF.

This clone was recorded a few times. The chain employs TRBV6-5 and TRBJ1-4; TRBD1 matches at 8 bases. V dropped 0 bases and J dropped 7; count of bases not matched to a gene: 4. CDR3 length equals 15 residues. CDR1 is MNHEY, CDR2 SVGAGI, per germline. This chain's CDR3 is CASSYSPGGGEKLFF. CDR3 bases: TGTGCCAGCAGTTACTCGCCAGGGGGCGGTGAAAAACTGTTTTTT.

The gene calls are TRBV13 and TRBJ2-1; 9 bases align to TRBD2. The CDR3 covers 13 residues. Germline V lookup: CDR1 PRHDT, CDR2 FYEKMQ (reference sequence). The ends lost 5 bases at V and 5 bases at J; junction bases unmatched: 1. The CDR3 DNA reads TGTGCCAGCAGCCGACTAGCGGACAATGAGCAGTTCTTC. Its translation is CASSRLADNEQFF.

This clone is a singleton in its sample. The chain uses TRBV18 and TRBJ1-1, with 7 positions matching TRBD1. The germline CDR1 and CDR2 sequences are KGHSH and LQKENI. J was trimmed by 7 bases and V by 5 bases; bases with no gene match: 4. The CDR3 sequence is 12 residues long. Written as DNA, the CDR3 is TGTGCCAGCTCATCACAGGGGAGTGAAGCTTTCTTT. It is translated as CASSSQGSEAFF.

The chain has TRBV7-2 and TRBJ1-4; D possibly corresponds to TRBD1 (5 bases). From germline, CDR1 is SGHTA and CDR2 FQGNSA. This CDR3 has 18 residues. V lost 5 bases to trimming and J lost 0 bases, with 19 bases between them. In DNA form, the CDR3 reads TGTGCCAGCAGCCCAACATCAGGGTTCCGGACAACTAATGAAAAACTGTTTTTT. Protein: CASSPTSGFRTTNEKLFF. Using reference TRBV7-2 and TRBJ1-4 for the parts outside the CDR3, the full variable domain is GAGVSQSPSNKVTEKGKDVELRCDPISGHTALYWYRQSLGQGLEFLIYFQGNSAPDKSGLPSDRFSAERTGGSVSTLTIQRTQQEDSAVYLCASSPTSGFRTTNEKLFFGSGTQLSVL.

J is TRBJ1-1 and V is TRBV7-2; the D gene is possibly TRBD1 (5 bases). V was cut by 3 bases and J by 6 bases, with 11 bases left in between. The CDR3 has 13 residues. Germline assignment: CDR1 SGHTA and CDR2 FQGNSA. The CDR3 DNA is TGTGCCAGCAGCTTCGTGGGGGGTTCTGAAGCTTTCTTT. This codes for CASSFVGGSEAFF.

The chain has TRBV16 and TRBJ1-2; unclear D gene. There are 15 residues in the CDR3. V lost 0 bases to trimming and J lost 2 bases, with 10 bases between them. Germline V lookup: CDR1 KGHSY, CDR2 FQNENV. The CDR3: CASSQSVQPNYGYTF. The CDR3 nucleotides are TGTGCCAGCAGCCAATCAGTACAGCCAAACTATGGCTACACCTTC.

The rearrangement links TRBV7-2 to TRBJ1-5; 8 bases align to TRBD1. The CDR3 has 14 residues. Germline V lookup: CDR1 SGHTA, CDR2 FQGNSA. J lost 9 bases, V lost 3 bases, and 7 bases had no gene match. As DNA, the CDR3 is TGTGCCAGCAGCTTCACGACAGGGGCAGGGCCCCAGCATTTT. Translated: CASSFTTGAGPQHF.

The rearrangement joins TRBV10-3 to TRBJ2-5; 7 nucleotides line up with TRBD1. Germline CDR1 is ENHRY and CDR2 is SYGVKD. This CDR3 comprises 13 residues. V lost 5 bases and J lost 3; bases outside the gene matches: 3. The CDR3 nucleotides are TGTGCCATCAGTCCCGGGACAGAAGAGACCCAGTACTTC. Protein sequence: CAISPGTEETQYF.

The chain has TRBV19 and TRBJ2-4, with a weak D call TRBD2 (5 bases). V dropped 6 bases and J dropped 0 bases, with 12 bases sitting between them. The CDR3 spans 15 residues. Germline loops: CDR1 LNHDA, CDR2 SQIVND (reference sequence). In nucleotides, the CDR3 is TGTGCCAGTAGAACGGACTCCATAGCCAAAAACATTCAGTACTTC. Translation gives CASRTDSIAKNIQYF.

The V gene is TRBV29-1, the J gene TRBJ2-3, with 7 bases fitting TRBD1. CDR1 and CDR2 from the germline V gene are SQVTM and ANQGSEA. This CDR3 has 14 amino acids. V was clipped by 6 bases and J by 4 bases; unmatched bases: 10. CDR3 bases: TGCAGCGTCACCACAGGGGCAAACTCAGATACGCAGTATTTT. Protein: CSVTTGANSDTQYF.

This rearrangement joins TRBV5-4 to TRBJ2-1; 10 bases are a match to TRBD2. Unmatched junction bases numbered 10, after V lost 0 bases and J lost 7 bases. Looked up from germline, CDR1 is SGHNT and CDR2 is YYREEE (reference sequence). There are 17 residues in the CDR3. CDR3 sequence (DNA): TGTGCCAGCAGCTTGGTCCGACTAAGCGGGGGGGCGAATGAGCAGTTCTTC. It codes for CASSLVRLSGGANEQFF.

The J gene is TRBJ2-5, the V gene TRBV4-3; 8 bases align to TRBD2. The CDR3 loop spans 17 amino acids. V shed 0 bases, J shed 1 base, and the junction held 7 bases outside the gene matches. Germline CDR1 LGHNA, CDR2 YSLEER. In nucleotides, the CDR3 is TGCGCCAGCAGCCAAGATCTCGGCGGGGGGCTCCAAGAGACCCAGTACTTC. It specifies CASSQDLGGGLQETQYF.

The chain carries TRBV7-9 and TRBJ2-7; 9 bases are a match to TRBD1. Losses at the gene ends were 2 bases for V and 2 bases for J; bases not matched to a gene: 7. CDR3 length equals 16 residues. Germline V gene sequence: CDR1 SEHNR, CDR2 FQNEAQ (reference sequence). CDR3 sequence: CASSLIDRGRPYEQYF. In nucleotides, the CDR3 is TGTGCCAGCAGCTTAATAGACAGGGGGAGGCCCTACGAGCAGTACTTC.

The sample holds a few counts of this clone. The gene calls are TRBV7-8 and TRBJ2-3, with TRBD1 identical over 7 bases. The CDR3 consists of 14 residues. Germline CDR1 reads SGHVS; CDR2 reads FQNEAQ. Trimming at V came to 9 bases and at J to 2 bases, leaving 8 bases not matched to a gene. CDR3 amino acids: CASIRDSNTDTQYF. Here the CDR3 DNA reads TGTGCCAGTATCCGGGACAGTAACACAGATACGCAGTATTTT.

The chain uses TRBV6-6 and TRBJ1-4; 7 nucleotides match TRBD1. V shed 0 bases, J shed 9 bases, and the junction held 4 bases outside the gene matches. This CDR3 contains 14 residues. Germline CDR1 is MNHNY and CDR2 is SVGAGI (reference sequence). Written as DNA, the CDR3 is TGTGCCAGCAGTTACTCGGGGGGACAGCAAAAACTGTTTTTT. Its translation is CASSYSGGQQKLFF.

V and J are TRBV19 and TRBJ1-2, with D hard to call. The V end was cut by 4 bases, the J end by 8 bases, with 14 bases between. The CDR3 spans 13 residues. Germline CDR1 reads LNHDA; CDR2 reads SQIVND (reference sequence). CDR3 bases: TGTGCCAGTAGTAGTCCGGCCCGGGGAGGCTACACCTTC. Its protein product is CASSSPARGGYTF.

This clone was observed once. The chain couples TRBV15 to TRBJ2-7; weak D call: TRBD2 (5 bases). Germline assignment: CDR1 LNHNV and CDR2 YYDKDF (reference sequence). V was cut by 0 bases and J by 0 bases, with 12 bases left in between. The CDR3 covers 16 residues. CDR3 amino acids: CATSRDRLAGSYEQYF. The CDR3 nucleotides read TGTGCCACCAGCAGAGATAGACTGGCGGGCTCCTACGAGCAGTACTTC. Combining the CDR3 with reference TRBV15 and TRBJ2-7 gives the whole variable domain DAMVIQNPRYQVTQFGKPVTLSCSQTLNHNVMYWYQQKSSQAPKLLFHYYDKDFNNEADTPDNFQSRRPNTSFCFLDIRSPGLGDTAMYLCATSRDRLAGSYEQYFGPGTRLTVT.

The chain couples TRBV11-1 to TRBJ2-1, with TRBD1 matching over 9 bases. The CDR3 has 15 residues. Germline CDR1 is SGHAT and CDR2 is FQDESV (reference sequence). V was clipped by 4 bases and J by 4 bases; unmatched bases: 5. The CDR3 region is CASSSYRGPYNEQFF. The CDR3 region has the DNA TGTGCCAGCAGCTCCTACAGGGGGCCGTACAATGAGCAGTTCTTC.

The chain employs TRBV5-6 and TRBJ2-7, with 8 bases that match TRBD1. Trimming took 3 bases from V and 0 from J; bases not matched to a gene: 2. The CDR3 is 14 residues long. Germline V gene sequence: CDR1 SGHDT, CDR2 YYEEEE. CDR3 amino acids: CASSYDRGSYEQYF. The CDR3 nucleotides are TGTGCCAGCAGCTATGACAGGGGCTCCTACGAGCAGTACTTC.

This chain joins TRBV2 and TRBJ2-7, with a possible D match to TRBD2 (7 bases). Trimming pared 6 bases from V and 1 base from J, leaving 16 bases between. This CDR3 comprises 15 residues. Per germline, CDR1 SNHLY and CDR2 FYNNEI. DNA for the CDR3: TGTGCCAGCAGGGGGGGGCAGCCGGGGTCCTACGAGCAGTACTTC. Residues: CASRGGQPGSYEQYF.

The rearrangement joins TRBV7-2 to TRBJ1-5; D uncertain. This CDR3 region has 13 residues. V lost 5 bases to trimming and J lost 6 bases, with 11 bases between them. Germline loops: CDR1 SGHTA, CDR2 FQGNSA. CDR3 region: CASSGYSGQPQHF. CDR3 DNA sequence: TGTGCCAGCAGCGGGTACTCTGGTCAGCCCCAGCATTTT.

This clone came up once. V gene TRBV5-4 combines with J gene TRBJ1-2, with no clear D. This CDR3 is 14 amino acids long. The V end lost 3 bases, the J end lost 0 bases, and 9 bases lay between the germline ends. Germline V gene sequence: CDR1 SGHNT, CDR2 YYREEE (reference sequence). CDR3 protein: CASSSRTANYGYTF. CDR3 sequence (DNA): TGTGCCAGCAGCTCGCGGACCGCTAACTATGGCTACACCTTC.